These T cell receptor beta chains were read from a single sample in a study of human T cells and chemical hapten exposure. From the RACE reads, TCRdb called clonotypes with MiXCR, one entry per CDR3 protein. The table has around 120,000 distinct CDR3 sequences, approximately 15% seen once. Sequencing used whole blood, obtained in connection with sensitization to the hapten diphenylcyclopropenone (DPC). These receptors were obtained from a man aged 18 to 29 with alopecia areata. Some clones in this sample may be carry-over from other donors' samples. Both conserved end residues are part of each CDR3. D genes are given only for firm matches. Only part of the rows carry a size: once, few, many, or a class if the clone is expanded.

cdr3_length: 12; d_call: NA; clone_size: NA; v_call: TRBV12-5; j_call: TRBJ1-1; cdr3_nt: TGTGCTAGTGGGCGCTCGACAGATGAAGCTTTCTTT; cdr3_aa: CASGRSTDEAFF
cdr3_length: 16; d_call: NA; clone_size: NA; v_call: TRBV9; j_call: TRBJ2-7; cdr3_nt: TGTGCCAGCAGCGTAGGTTTCGGGCGACGATCCTACGAGCAGTACTTC; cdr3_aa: CASSVGFGRRSYEQYF
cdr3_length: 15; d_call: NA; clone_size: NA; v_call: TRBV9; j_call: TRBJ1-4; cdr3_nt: TGTGCCAGCAGCGTAGGGCCAGGGCAAAATGAAAAACTGTTTTTT; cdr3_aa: CASSVGPGQNEKLFF
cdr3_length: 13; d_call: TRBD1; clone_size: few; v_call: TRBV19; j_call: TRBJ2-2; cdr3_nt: TGTGCCACCGGGACAGGGAACACCGGGGAGCTGTTTTTT; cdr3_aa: CATGTGNTGELFF
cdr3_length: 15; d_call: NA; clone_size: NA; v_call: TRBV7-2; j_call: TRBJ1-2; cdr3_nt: TGTGCCAGCAGCCTTGATTCGGGGCTTAATAATGGCTACACCTTC; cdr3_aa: CASSLDSGLNNGYTF
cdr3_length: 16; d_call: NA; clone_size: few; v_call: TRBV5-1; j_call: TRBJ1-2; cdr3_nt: TGCGCCAGCAGCCCGGCCGTGGGGCAGAAGGTTTTGGGCTACACCTTC; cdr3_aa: CASSPAVGQKVLGYTF
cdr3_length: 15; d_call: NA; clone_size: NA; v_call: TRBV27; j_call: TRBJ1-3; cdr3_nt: TGTGCCAGCAGTTTATCGGGCAGAAAAGGAAACACCATATATTTT; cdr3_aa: CASSLSGRKGNTIYF
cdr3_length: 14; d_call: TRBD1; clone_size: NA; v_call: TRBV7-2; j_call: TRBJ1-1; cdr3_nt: TGTGCCAGCAGCCGAGGGGGCGCGGGCACTGAAGCTTTCTTT; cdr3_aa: CASSRGGAGTEAFF
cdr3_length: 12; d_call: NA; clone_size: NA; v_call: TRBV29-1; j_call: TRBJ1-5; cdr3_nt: TGCAGCGCCCGCAGGGATAATCAGCCCCAGCATTTT; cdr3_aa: CSARRDNQPQHF
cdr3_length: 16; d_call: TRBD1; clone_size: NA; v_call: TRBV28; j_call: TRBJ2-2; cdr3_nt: TGTGCCAGCAGTTCCGCCGGGACAGGACTCACCGGGGAGCTGTTTTTT; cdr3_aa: CASSSAGTGLTGELFF
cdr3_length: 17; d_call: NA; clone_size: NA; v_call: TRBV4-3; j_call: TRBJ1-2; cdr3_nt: TGCGCCAGCAGCCAAGAACTCCTGTCGGCAGGGTGGTATGGCTACACCTTC; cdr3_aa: CASSQELLSAGWYGYTF
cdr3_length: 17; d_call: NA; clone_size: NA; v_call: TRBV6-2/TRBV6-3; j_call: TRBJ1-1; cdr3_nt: TGTGCCAGCAGTTACTTTTATGAAACAGGGTGGAACACTGAAGCTTTCTTT; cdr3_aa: CASSYFYETGWNTEAFF
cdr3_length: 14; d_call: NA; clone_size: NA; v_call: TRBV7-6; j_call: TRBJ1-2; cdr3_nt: TGTGCCAGCAGCTTAGGAGGAGGGTATTATGGCTACACCTTC; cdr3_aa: CASSLGGGYYGYTF
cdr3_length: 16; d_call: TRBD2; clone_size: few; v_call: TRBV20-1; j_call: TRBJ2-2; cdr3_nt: TGCAGTGCCGAAATCCGACTAGCCGGTAACACCGGGGAGCTGTTTTTT; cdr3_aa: CSAEIRLAGNTGELFF
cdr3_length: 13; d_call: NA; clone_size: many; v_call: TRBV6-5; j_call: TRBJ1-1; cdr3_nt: TGTGCCAGCAGTTTGGACGGGGGGACTGAAGCTTTCTTT; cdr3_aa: CASSLDGGTEAFF
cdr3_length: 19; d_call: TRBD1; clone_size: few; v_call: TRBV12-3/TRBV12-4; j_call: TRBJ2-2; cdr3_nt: TGTGCCAGCAGTTTAATCGGTGACAGGGGGGATCCGAACACCGGGGAGCTGTTTTTT; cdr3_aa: CASSLIGDRGDPNTGELFF
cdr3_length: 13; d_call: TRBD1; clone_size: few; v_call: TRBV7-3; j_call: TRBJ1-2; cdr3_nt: TGTGCCAGCAGCCCGGGACAGGGCCAGGGCTACACCTTC; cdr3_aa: CASSPGQGQGYTF
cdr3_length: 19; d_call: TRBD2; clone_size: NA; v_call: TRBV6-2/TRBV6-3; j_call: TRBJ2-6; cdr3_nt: TGTGCCAGCAGTTACTCGTCGGCGGGAGGGGAGGCTCGGGCCAACGTCCTGACTTTC; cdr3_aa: CASSYSSAGGEARANVLTF
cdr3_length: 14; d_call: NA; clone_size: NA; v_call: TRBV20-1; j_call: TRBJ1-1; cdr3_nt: TGCAGTGCTACTGGGACGTTGGGGAACACTGAAGCTTTCTTT; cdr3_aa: CSATGTLGNTEAFF
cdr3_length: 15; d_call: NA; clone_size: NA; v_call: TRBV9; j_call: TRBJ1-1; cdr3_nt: TGTGCCAGCAGCGGTCAGGGTCCCCCGAACACTGAAGCTTTCTTT; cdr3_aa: CASSGQGPPNTEAFF
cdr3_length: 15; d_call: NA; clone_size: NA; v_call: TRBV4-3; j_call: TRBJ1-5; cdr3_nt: TGCGCCAGCAGCCAAGGGGGCAGGCCCAATCAGCCCCAGCATTTT; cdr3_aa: CASSQGGRPNQPQHF
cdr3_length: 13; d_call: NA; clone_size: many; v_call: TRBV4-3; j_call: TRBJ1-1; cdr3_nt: TGCGCCAGCAGCCAAACACCCCAATCGGGAGCTTTCTTT; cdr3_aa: CASSQTPQSGAFF
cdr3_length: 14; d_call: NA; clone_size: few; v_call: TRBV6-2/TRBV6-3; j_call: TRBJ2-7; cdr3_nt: TGTGCCAGCAGTTACCGAGGGGCCGGCTACGAGCAGTACTTC; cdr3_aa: CASSYRGAGYEQYF
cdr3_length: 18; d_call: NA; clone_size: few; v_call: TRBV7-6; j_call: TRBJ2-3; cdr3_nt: TGTGCCAGCAGCCAACCTCAGTCCAGGGGCCCCCACGCAGATACGCAGTATTTT; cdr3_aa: CASSQPQSRGPHADTQYF